The clone carrying this T cell receptor beta chain came up many times. Antigen unknown. TCRdb re-derived calls from the 5' RACE reads in MiXCR, one entry per CDR3 protein. The table includes 1.5 million to 2 million distinct CDR3 sequences, less than 35% detected once. The CDR3 runs to 14 residues. CDR1 is DFQATT, CDR2 SNEGSKA, per germline (reference sequence). Trimming took 3 bases from V and 0 from J, leaving 10 bases between them. This sample is drawn from a study of identical twins. Findings of the study overall: Abundant beta clonotypes from cord blood had fewer insertions, unlike memory repertoires, which showed none.

This TCR derives from a newborn girl in good health. The sample taken for sequencing was cord blood. The rearrangement links TRBV20-1 to TRBJ2-3; the D gene is possibly TRBD2 (6 bases). The CDR3 reads CSARRRDSTDTQYF. In nucleotides, the CDR3 is TGCAGTGCTAGGAGGCGGGATAGCACAGATACGCAGTATTTT.